This T cell receptor beta chain derives from a study of blood T cell repertoires in COVID-19. Libraries were prepared by immunoSEQ multiplex PCR; TCRdb keeps only in-frame clonotypes and omits some of them. The repertoire has 450,000 to 600,000 clones, approximately 86% of them found once; the top ten carry 0.7%. The participants were between about 18 and 89 years old and came from 20 to 30 US areas. Each participant's cohort was designated according to participant-reported clinical history. Trimming left V 0 bases short and J 6 bases short, with 23 bases between. Germline V gene data show CDR1 as MNHNS and CDR2 as SASEGT. The CDR3 consists of 19 residues.

The sequenced sample consisted of PBMCs or T cells enriched from blood (not recorded which). The chain uses TRBV6-1 and TRBJ1-4; D ambiguous. The sequence was collected from a woman aged 18-29 years who had recovered from COVID-19. For the CDR3, the DNA is TGTGCCAGCAGTGAAGCAAGATCAGGCCTTCGCCTCCTACATGAAAAACTGTTTTTT. Translated, it gives CASSEARSGLRLLHEKLFF.